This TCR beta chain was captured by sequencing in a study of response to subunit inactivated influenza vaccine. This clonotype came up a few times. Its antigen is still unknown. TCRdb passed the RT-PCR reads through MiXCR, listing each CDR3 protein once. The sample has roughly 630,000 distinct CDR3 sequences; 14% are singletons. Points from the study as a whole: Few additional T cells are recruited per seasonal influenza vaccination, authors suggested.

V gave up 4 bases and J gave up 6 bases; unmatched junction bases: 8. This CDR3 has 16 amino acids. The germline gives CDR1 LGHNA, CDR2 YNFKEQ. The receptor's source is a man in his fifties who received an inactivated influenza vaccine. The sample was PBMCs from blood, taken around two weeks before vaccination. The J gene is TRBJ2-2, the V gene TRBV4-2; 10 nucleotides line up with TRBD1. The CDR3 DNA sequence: TGTGCCAGCAGCCCCGCCGGGACAGGGGCGGCCGGGGAGCTGTTTTTT. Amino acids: CASSPAGTGAAGELFF.